A selection of T cell receptor beta chains follows, all from one sample in a study of blood T cells in healthy people across ages. A single record per CDR3 protein comes from TCRdb applying MiXCR to the 5' RACE reads. The sample has fewer than 2 million distinct CDR3 sequences, roughly 43% seen once. Sequencing input: blood. The receptors were sampled from a human donor in good health. The CDR3 runs from the conserved cysteine through the conserved F or W. The D gene is left open where the match is weak. Clone sizes are given selectively: once, few, many, or a class where the clone is expanded.

V	D	J	size	CDR3	DNA
TRBV7-8	-	TRBJ1-5	few	CASSLEGALGQPQHF	TGTGCCAGCAGCTTAGAAGGAGCCTTAGGTCAGCCCCAGCATTTT
TRBV12-3/TRBV12-4	TRBD1	TRBJ1-2	-	CASRSRDRGSNYGYTF	TGTGCCAGCAGGTCCCGGGACAGGGGATCCAACTATGGCTACACCTTC
TRBV12-3/TRBV12-4	-	TRBJ1-1	-	CASSRKTVMNTEAFF	TGTGCCAGCAGCCGAAAGACAGTAATGAACACTGAAGCTTTCTTT
TRBV6-6	-	TRBJ2-2	-	CASSYSSEYTGELFF	TGTGCCAGCAGTTACTCTTCGGAGTACACCGGGGAGCTGTTTTTT
TRBV7-8	-	TRBJ2-7	few	CASSHRDAGAIGYEQYF	TGTGCCAGCAGCCACCGGGACGCTGGGGCAATTGGCTACGAGCAGTACTTC
TRBV2	-	TRBJ1-1	-	CASSEYDYGGTEAFF	TGTGCCAGCAGTGAATACGACTATGGGGGCACTGAAGCTTTCTTT
TRBV4-3	-	TRBJ2-3	-	CASSPSHTPQGNAQYF	TGCGCCAGCAGCCCGAGCCACACCCCACAGGGCAATGCGCAGTATTTT
TRBV29-1	TRBD2	TRBJ2-3	-	CSQKGGGAGDTQYF	TGCAGCCAGAAGGGCGGGGGGGCCGGAGATACGCAGTATTTT
TRBV7-2	-	TRBJ2-1	-	CASSIGTPYGQFF	TGTGCCAGCAGCATTGGGACACCCTACGGGCAGTTCTTC
TRBV7-2	TRBD2	TRBJ2-7	few	CASSLLLGLAGGTYEQYF	TGTGCCAGCAGCCTACTCCTGGGACTAGCGGGGGGAACGTACGAGCAGTACTTC
TRBV25-1	TRBD1	TRBJ2-7	-	CASSDNKVGTGDEKQYF	TGTGCCAGCAGTGATAACAAGGTGGGGACAGGGGATGAGAAGCAGTACTTC
TRBV30	-	TRBJ1-1	-	CAWKTGGWGTEAFF	TGTGCCTGGAAGACCGGGGGATGGGGCACTGAAGCTTTCTTT
TRBV6-5	TRBD1	TRBJ1-1	few	CASSNTGGDFEAFF	TGTGCCAGCAGTAATACAGGGGGCGACTTTGAAGCTTTCTTT
TRBV9	TRBD2	TRBJ2-7	-	CASSVGGGFPYEQYF	TGTGCCAGCAGCGTAGGCGGGGGGTTCCCCTACGAGCAGTACTTC
TRBV7-2	-	TRBJ2-4	-	CASGLGGFQGGQYF	TGTGCCAGCGGCTTAGGGGGGTTCCAGGGTGGCCAGTACTTC
TRBV20-1	-	TRBJ1-5	-	CSARWGFGQPQHF	TGCAGTGCTAGATGGGGTTTTGGTCAGCCCCAGCATTTT
TRBV11-3	-	TRBJ1-2	few	CASGMNPPGYGYTF	TGTGCCAGCGGTATGAACCCGCCGGGCTATGGCTACACCTTC
TRBV18	TRBD2	TRBJ2-7	-	CASSPSGTRVNEQYF	TGTGCCAGCTCACCATCCGGGACTAGAGTCAACGAGCAGTACTTC
TRBV3-1	-	TRBJ2-5	-	CASSQASGPPREQYF	TGTGCCAGCAGCCAAGCCTCAGGGCCCCCGCGAGAGCAGTACTTC
TRBV7-8	-	TRBJ2-5	-	CASSFRGPQLETQYF	TGTGCCAGCAGCTTCCGCGGTCCCCAACTAGAGACCCAGTACTTC
TRBV5-5	-	TRBJ2-5	-	CASSLGFWSGGKETQYF	TGTGCCAGCAGCTTGGGGTTTTGGAGTGGTGGGAAAGAGACCCAGTACTTC
TRBV12-3/TRBV12-4	TRBD1	TRBJ2-1	many	CASSLGGGGNNEQFF	TGTGCCAGCAGTCTAGGGGGCGGCGGCAACAATGAGCAGTTCTTC
TRBV4-3	-	TRBJ2-6	many	CASSQVGITGANVLTF	TGCGCCAGCAGCCAAGTGGGGATAACTGGGGCCAACGTCCTGACTTTC
TRBV20-1	-	TRBJ2-7	few	CSAVDPSSYEQYF	TGCAGTGCTGTCGACCCGAGCTCCTACGAGCAGTACTTC
TRBV7-2	-	TRBJ2-7	once	CACSLVGASSYEQYF	TGTGCCTGCAGCTTAGTGGGAGCGAGCTCCTACGAGCAGTACTTC
TRBV3-1	-	TRBJ2-5	-	CASSQDIVLETQYF	TGTGCCAGCAGCCAAGATATAGTCCTGGAGACCCAGTACTTC
TRBV6-6	-	TRBJ1-4	few	CASSPSPQTATNEKLFF	TGTGCCAGCAGTCCATCCCCTCAGACAGCGACTAATGAAAAACTGTTTTTT
TRBV6-6	TRBD1	TRBJ1-4	-	CASTRGDSNEKLFF	TGTGCCAGCACCCGGGGGGACAGCAATGAAAAACTGTTTTTT
TRBV24-1	TRBD1	TRBJ1-3	-	CATSDGRGTGNTIYF	TGTGCCACCAGTGATGGCAGGGGGACAGGAAACACCATATATTTT
TRBV12-3/TRBV12-4	TRBD1	TRBJ1-2	-	CASSPTYTGGASGYTF	TGTGCCAGCAGTCCTACATACACAGGGGGCGCGTCTGGCTACACCTTC
TRBV3-1	-	TRBJ2-5	-	CASSQTPPETQYF	TGTGCCAGCAGCCAAACCCCTCCAGAGACCCAGTACTTC
TRBV6-1	TRBD2	TRBJ2-1	few	CASSLTSGGAYYNEQFF	TGTGCCAGCAGCCTGACTAGCGGGGGGGCGTACTACAATGAGCAGTTCTTC
TRBV5-1	-	TRBJ2-7	-	CASSRTTGYSSEQYF	TGCGCCAGCAGCCGGACAACAGGGTATTCTAGCGAGCAGTACTTC
TRBV5-1	TRBD1	TRBJ2-3	-	CASSSRDRGGTDTQYF	TGCGCCAGCAGCTCGAGGGACAGGGGAGGAACAGATACGCAGTATTTT
TRBV2	-	TRBJ2-7	few	CASSEGATRSYEQYF	TGTGCCAGCAGTGAAGGGGCGACACGATCCTACGAGCAGTACTTC
TRBV5-1	TRBD2	TRBJ2-1	few	CASSSSGGNYNEQFF	TGCGCCAGCAGCTCTAGCGGGGGAAACTACAATGAGCAGTTCTTC
TRBV11-2	TRBD2	TRBJ2-7	few	CASSPVARTSRDPYEQYF	TGTGCCAGCAGTCCCGTGGCCCGGACTAGCCGGGACCCCTACGAGCAGTACTTC
TRBV28	-	TRBJ2-1	-	CASSRTHYDEQFF	TGTGCCAGCAGTCGGACGCACTACGATGAGCAGTTCTTC
TRBV3-1	-	TRBJ1-2	-	CATSTALNYGYTF	TGTGCCACCTCGACAGCCTTGAACTATGGCTACACCTTC
TRBV7-9	-	TRBJ2-5	once	CASSLPRDFQETQYF	TGTGCCAGCAGCCTCCCCAGGGATTTCCAAGAGACCCAGTACTTC
TRBV29-1	TRBD1	TRBJ1-1	few	CSVEGRGGGIGAFF	TGCAGCGTTGAAGGAAGAGGGGGCGGGATCGGAGCTTTCTTT
TRBV5-1	-	TRBJ1-1	-	CASTISTANTEAFF	TGCGCCAGCACCATCTCGACTGCGAACACTGAAGCTTTCTTT
TRBV28	-	TRBJ2-7	few	CASSLLPPRIAHSYEQYF	TGTGCCAGCAGTTTATTACCTCCCCGTATCGCGCACTCCTACGAGCAGTACTTC
TRBV2	-	TRBJ2-7	-	CASNTEDGTHHHF	TGTGCCAGCAACACCGAAGACGGGACGCACCACCACTTC
TRBV20-1	TRBD2	TRBJ2-3	once	CSARIAGGLPQYF	TGCAGTGCTAGGATTGCGGGAGGTCTCCCGCAGTATTTT
TRBV4-3	-	TRBJ1-2	few	CASSQDPGQDYGYTF	TGCGCCAGCAGCCAAGATCCCGGGCAAGACTATGGCTACACCTTC
TRBV2	-	TRBJ1-6	-	CASSAEGPSPLHF	TGTGCCAGCAGTGCTGAGGGACCGTCACCCCTCCACTTT
TRBV10-3	TRBD1	TRBJ1-6	few	CAISEGGQPGSPLHF	TGTGCCATCAGTGAGGGGGGACAGCCCGGTTCCCCCCTCCACTTT
TRBV7-9	-	TRBJ2-7	-	CASSVPGTRYEQYF	TGTGCCAGCAGCGTCCCCGGGACTCGCTACGAGCAGTACTTC